The clone carrying this TCR beta chain was seen a few times. The antigen is not known. Regarding donors, all were healthy bone marrow donors. Donors likely had unrecorded immune exposures despite being nominally healthy when sampled. This entry belongs to a study of cytomegalovirus exposure and HLA in healthy donors. V shed 5 bases and J shed 3 bases, with 13 bases lying between them. This CDR3 is 14 amino acids long. The germline V gene encodes CDR1 SGHDN and CDR2 FVKESK. The primer mix had 60 Vbeta and 13 Jbeta primers. Clones were read by immunoSEQ multiplex PCR, and TCRdb kept only the in-frame ones, dropping some. The sample includes 100,000 to 120,000 clones, over 65% of them seen just once. General observations from the study: The likely explanation for a cluster of highly shared sequence variants was sequencing artifact. In a later analysis, compared with equally common non-associated chains, HLA-associated beta chains were more expanded.

The V call is TRBV14, the J call TRBJ1-1; maybe TRBD1 (5 bases). Sequenced input: PBMCs. The sequence came from a man between 25 and 39 years old in good health and CMV-seropositive. Written as DNA, the CDR3 is TGTGCCAGCAGCTCGACAGTGGGGTACACTGAAGCTTTCTTT. Amino acids: CASSSTVGYTEAFF.